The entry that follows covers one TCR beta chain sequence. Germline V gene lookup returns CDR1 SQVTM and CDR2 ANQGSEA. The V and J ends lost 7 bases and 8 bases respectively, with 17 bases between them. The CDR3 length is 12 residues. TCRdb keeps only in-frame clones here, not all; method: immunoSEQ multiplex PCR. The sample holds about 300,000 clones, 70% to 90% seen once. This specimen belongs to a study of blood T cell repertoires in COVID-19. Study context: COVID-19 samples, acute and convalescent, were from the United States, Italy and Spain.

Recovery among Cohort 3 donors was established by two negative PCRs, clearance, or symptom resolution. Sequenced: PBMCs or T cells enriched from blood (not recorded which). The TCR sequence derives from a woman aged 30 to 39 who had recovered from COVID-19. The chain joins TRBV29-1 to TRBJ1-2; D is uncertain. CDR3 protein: CSGGGERWGYTF. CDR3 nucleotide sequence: TGCAGCGGCGGCGGAGAACGATGGGGCTACACCTTC.